These T cell receptor beta chains were read from a single sample in a study of cytomegalovirus exposure and HLA in healthy donors. Repertoires were generated with immunoSEQ multiplex PCR, while TCRdb's copy carries only in-frame clones and drops some. The sample holds around 140,000 clones, 55% to 75% seen once. Sample: PBMCs. The receptors shown here come from a man aged 50 to 59 in good health and CMV-seropositive. Each CDR3 is given with its conserved first and last residue. Each record gives: D gene, V gene, clone size, J gene, CDR3 protein, CDR3 DNA. The D gene is left open where the match is weak. Size values are once, few and many counts, or a class for expanded clones, and some rows have none.

-,TRBV7-2,few,TRBJ2-2,CASSFGGLNTGELFF,TGTGCCAGCAGCTTTGGCGGGTTAAACACCGGGGAGCTGTTTTTT
TRBD1,TRBV2,-,TRBJ2-1,CASSTRGIYNEQFF,TGTGCCAGCAGTACCAGGGGGATATACAATGAGCAGTTCTTC
-,TRBV11-2,once,TRBJ2-3,CASSADGPYGTQYF,TGTGCCAGCAGCGCCGATGGGCCCTACGGTACGCAGTATTTT
TRBD1,TRBV7-9,-,TRBJ2-2,CATIGTVNTGELFF,TGTGCCACCATTGGGACAGTGAACACCGGGGAGCTGTTTTTT
-,TRBV6-5,-,TRBJ1-2,CASSYLGAGYGYTF,TGTGCCAGCAGTTACCTGGGTGCGGGCTATGGCTACACCTTC
-,TRBV27,-,TRBJ2-4,CASREEGVLAKNIQYF,TGTGCCAGCAGAGAGGAGGGCGTTCTAGCCAAAAACATTCAGTACTTC
TRBD1,TRBV5-1,-,TRBJ1-1,CASSLQGNMNTEAFF,TGCGCCAGCAGCTTACAGGGGAACATGAACACTGAAGCTTTCTTT
TRBD2,TRBV19,-,TRBJ2-1,CASRPRTSGRGYNEQFF,TGTGCCAGTAGGCCTCGGACTAGCGGGAGGGGGTACAATGAGCAGTTCTTC
TRBD1,TRBV29-1,-,TRBJ2-5,CSVERGQGADAETQYF,TGCAGCGTTGAACGAGGACAGGGGGCTGATGCGGAGACCCAGTACTTC
-,TRBV11-2,-,TRBJ1-2,CASSSSGGRGYTF,TGTGCCAGCAGCTCCTCGGGGGGCAGGGGCTACACCTTC
-,TRBV6-1,once,TRBJ2-5,CASRRTDQETQYF,TGTGCCAGCAGGCGGACAGACCAAGAGACCCAGTACTTC
-,TRBV25-1,-,TRBJ2-5,CASIGGETQYF,TGTGCCAGCATCGGAGGGGAGACCCAGTACTTC
TRBD1,TRBV5-1,once,TRBJ2-7,CASSGDRGWDEQYF,TGCGCCAGCAGCGGGGACAGGGGATGGGACGAGCAGTACTTC
-,TRBV19,-,TRBJ2-6,CASVSRGANVLTF,TGTGCCAGTGTATCGAGAGGGGCCAACGTCCTGACTTTC
-,TRBV4-1,-,TRBJ2-5,CASSQDFGGSQYF,TGCGCCAGCAGCCAAGATTTCGGCGGATCCCAGTACTTC
TRBD2,TRBV29-1,-,TRBJ2-3,CSVETSGSPDTQYF,TGCAGCGTTGAGACTAGCGGGAGCCCAGATACGCAGTATTTT
-,TRBV2,-,TRBJ2-7,CASSGEYEQYF,TGTGCCAGCAGTGGGGAGTACGAGCAGTACTTC
-,TRBV18,-,TRBJ1-5,CASSPLGAGNSNQPQHF,TGTGCCAGCTCACCCCTCGGAGCGGGGAATAGCAATCAGCCCCAGCATTTT
-,TRBV11-2,-,TRBJ1-3,CASSLVANTIYF,TGTGCCAGCAGCTTAGTAGCCAACACCATATATTTT
TRBD1,TRBV5-6,-,TRBJ2-3,CASSPTGGTDTQYF,TGTGCCAGCAGCCCCACAGGGGGCACAGATACGCAGTATTTT
TRBD1,TRBV18,-,TRBJ1-1,CASSPWTGGEFEAFF,TGTGCCAGCTCACCTTGGACAGGGGGCGAGTTTGAAGCTTTCTTT
TRBD1,TRBV28,once,TRBJ1-4,CAAGGGDEKLFF,TGTGCCGCAGGGGGAGGAGATGAAAAACTGTTTTTT
-,TRBV7-9,-,TRBJ1-5,CASSSSDSSNQPQHF,TGTGCCAGCAGCTCGTCGGACAGTAGCAATCAGCCCCAGCATTTT
-,TRBV9,-,TRBJ1-1,CASSGAGKNTEAFF,TGTGCCAGCAGCGGAGCGGGTAAAAACACTGAAGCTTTCTTT
-,TRBV7-8,few,TRBJ2-3,CAGGDLGKSGTQYF,TGTGCCGGGGGCGACTTGGGGAAGTCGGGTACGCAGTATTTT
-,TRBV4-3,-,TRBJ2-7,CASSQVEGADYEQYF,TGCGCCAGCAGCCAAGTGGAGGGGGCAGACTACGAGCAGTACTTC
-,TRBV11-3,-,TRBJ2-1,CASSMEGRLNEQFF,TGTGCCAGCAGCATGGAGGGACGGCTCAATGAGCAGTTCTTC
TRBD2,TRBV7-2,-,TRBJ2-1,CASSLLRESVNEQFF,TGTGCCAGCAGCTTATTGCGGGAGAGTGTGAATGAGCAGTTCTTC
TRBD1,TRBV27,few,TRBJ2-1,CASSTNPGQGNNEQFF,TGTGCCAGCAGTACCAACCCGGGACAGGGCAATAATGAGCAGTTCTTC
TRBD1,TRBV14,-,TRBJ1-1,CASSSATGANTEAFF,TGTGCCAGCAGCTCAGCGACAGGGGCGAACACTGAAGCTTTCTTT
-,TRBV4-1,-,TRBJ1-2,CASSLQTSPIMNYGYTF,TGCGCCAGCAGCCTCCAAACATCCCCCATTATGAACTATGGCTACACCTTC
TRBD1,TRBV6-5,-,TRBJ2-1,CASSYQGQLYNEQFF,TGTGCCAGCAGTTACCAGGGACAGTTATACAATGAGCAGTTCTTC
TRBD1,TRBV6-1,-,TRBJ2-7,CASTRTGTEYEQYF,TGTGCCAGCACTCGGACCGGGACAGAGTACGAGCAGTACTTC
TRBD1,TRBV28,-,TRBJ2-5,CASAGTEETQYF,TGTGCCAGCGCCGGGACAGAAGAGACCCAGTACTTC
-,TRBV11-2,-,TRBJ1-2,CASSLAGRNYGYTF,TGTGCCAGCAGCTTAGCAGGGAGGAACTATGGCTACACCTTC
-,TRBV7-8,few,TRBJ2-7,CASSTRTPSLSYEQYF,TGTGCCAGCAGCACCCGGACACCTTCCCTCTCCTACGAGCAGTACTTC
-,TRBV12-5,-,TRBJ2-1,CASGFRYNEQFF,TGTGCTAGTGGTTTCCGTTACAATGAGCAGTTCTTC
TRBD1,TRBV19,-,TRBJ1-5,CASTSTGDSNQPQHF,TGTGCCAGTACCTCGACAGGGGATAGCAATCAGCCCCAGCATTTT
TRBD2,TRBV7-2,few,TRBJ2-5,CASSFSSGVQETQYF,TGTGCCAGCAGCTTTTCCAGCGGGGTGCAAGAGACCCAGTACTTC
-,TRBV6-5,-,TRBJ2-2,CASSYSGATGELFF,TGTGCCAGCAGTTACTCGGGGGCCACCGGGGAGCTGTTTTTT
-,TRBV5-1,-,TRBJ1-1,CASSPGDLNTEAFF,TGCGCCAGCAGCCCGGGAGACTTGAACACTGAAGCTTTCTTT
TRBD1,TRBV19,-,TRBJ2-7,CASSARQGAGEQYF,TGTGCCAGTAGTGCGCGACAGGGTGCCGGCGAGCAGTACTTC